Included here is one T cell receptor beta chain sequence, with context. The sample holds a few counts of this clone. Which antigen it targets is not known. Base-call qualities are not available, and no considerably larger clone is one nucleotide away. These data come from a study of cytomegalovirus exposure and HLA in healthy donors (dated 2017 in TCRdb). Looking at the study overall: An earlier analysis of roughly 500 of the donors reported approximately 270 Gb of sequence data and roughly 100 million unique TCR beta sequences from some 180 million T cells. Roughly 300 gigabases of sequencing data and 70 million to 85 million unique TCR sequences were included in an early release covering several hundred HLA-typed donors. Of the 300 to 500 genotyped donors, 70% to 90% were placed in the genetic ancestry cluster associated with self-reported Caucasian donors. The study aimed to test whether signatures of past pathogen exposure could be identified by cataloging public T cell receptors. The study profiled the T cell repertoires of 500 to 800 subjects by immunosequencing and related them to cytomegalovirus serostatus. Besides the first cohort of some 670 subjects, a separate validation cohort made up of roughly 130 different subjects was used. High-throughput TCR immunosequencing, statistical association of individual TCRs with disease status, and machine learning were combined to predict cytomegalovirus infection status. To study patterns of TCR occurrence, a later analysis re-analyzed previously published TCR beta repertoires from around 670 donors and added high-resolution HLA genotyping. Rather than using new phenotypic data, the later analysis identified candidate immune exposures from TCR beta sequences and from how often those sequences occurred across donors. An earlier analysis of several hundred of the donors used high-throughput TCR beta sequencing to judge whether each TCR beta V gene segment behaved as functional or pseudogenic. Donor age, sex, ethnicity and CMV serostatus were compiled together with the repertoire data. A later genetic analysis used genome-wide SNP genotypes for about 65% of the 666 donors, treating that subset as a discovery cohort. Every discovery cohort repertoire had been produced on one sequencing platform. Both class I and class II loci were covered by HLA typing, at four-digit resolution. The number of typed donors differed by locus: about 620-640 for A, B, C, DRB1 and DQB1; 500 to 550 for DQA1; roughly 600 for DPA1; and some 430 for DPB1. Because of strong linkage in the cohort, roughly five DR-DQ haplotypes were treated as single units for association and clustering. Among 300 to 450 genotyped donors of the cohort, an average of approximately 240,000 unique TCR beta nucleotide sequences were sequenced per donor, about a sixth of them non-productive.

To prepare the library, the immunoSEQ multiplex PCR assay was applied. For the multiplex PCR, a mixture combining 60 forward primers for TCR Vbeta segments and 13 reverse primers for TCR Jbeta segments was used. The CDR3 region of rearranged TCR beta genes was amplified from genomic DNA with a multiplex PCR assay. Amplified TCR beta libraries were sequenced as 87-base-pair reads on the Illumina HiSeq System. Concerning the study's data processing: In a later analysis, some 80 million unique TCR beta chains were counted across the approximately 640 repertoires, and approximately 9.9 million of these chains were shared by at least two donors. To remove PCR and sequencing errors, raw reads were error-corrected and collapsed into unique sequences using a nearest-neighbor algorithm that merged closely related sequences. CDR3 sequences were aligned to IMGT reference sequences to assign V, D and J gene segments. Each retained sequence needed at least a six-nucleotide match to both a V gene segment and a J gene segment. A rearrangement counted as productive if the CDR3 had no stop codons and remained in frame with V and J, and every other rearrangement counted as non-productive. Following IMGT convention, CDR3 was defined as the stretch from the second conserved V-encoded cysteine up to the conserved J-encoded phenylalanine. The earlier analysis of a few hundred of the donors excluded sequences that lacked an unambiguous match to a single V gene segment. An earlier analysis of approximately 590 of the donors called V segments functional above 56.7% productive rearrangements and segregating when the between-donor standard deviation exceeded 5%. A statistical classification framework was developed to diagnose cytomegalovirus status using the catalog of TCR beta chain sequences. In a later analysis, V and J genes were assigned by comparing TCR nucleotide sequences against IMGT/GENE-DB human TR gene sequences. In a later analysis, CDR3 sequences and most-parsimonious VDJ recombination scenarios were assigned using the TCRdist pipeline. A later analysis defined each TCR beta chain by its CDR3 amino acid sequence plus V-gene family, and excluded reads lacking a unique V-gene family. In a later analysis, a few hundred highly shared, low-generation-probability nucleotide sequences were removed to address suspected cross-contamination and a sequencing artifact. A later analysis calculated a clonal expansion index for each public chain from normalized within-repertoire ranks of inferred template counts. In a later analysis, generation probabilities were computed using a VDJ recombination model fitted to out-of-frame rearrangements, and the results were checked against IGoR. In a later analysis, TCR-TCR, TCR-HLA and TCR-CMV co-occurrence was scored with hypergeometric tests, and a repertoire-size bias correction was applied to TCR pairs. A later analysis estimated false discovery rates by permuting HLA or CMV assignments 20 times. In a later analysis, co-occurring TCRs were grouped with DBSCAN, and TCRdist sequence similarity was added when clustering was performed within HLA-allele-positive subsets. Co-occurrence clustering excluded repertoires with fewer than 30,000 or more than 120,000 public chains, plus five with anomalous nucleotide sharing. The clones in this table, taken by TCRdb from immuneACCESS, are in-frame only. Not every clone is retained; where verified, under half of the shortfall comes from an unresolved V gene, and the cause of the rest is unknown. Clone size and V and J calls were adopted from that table, with D and trimming inferred from the DNA. Present in this sample are approximately 150,000 clones, about 80% of which were seen just once. The ten largest make up about 4.9% of the sample.

The cohort comprised under 700 healthy bone marrow donors. At the time of sampling, every cohort member was nominally healthy, though immune exposures that went unrecorded were likely present. The donor was CMV seronegative and was included in the group of 352 seronegative cohort members. Each donor provided a peripheral blood sample, and peripheral blood mononuclear cells were used for TCR beta sequencing. The Qiagen DNeasy Blood Extraction Kit was used to extract genomic DNA from the blood cell samples. From a lookup of the germline V gene (reference sequence), CDR1 and CDR2 are LNHDA and SQIVND. Taken from cysteine to phenylalanine, the CDR3 has 13 residues. The DNA shown is the 39-base CDR3, in frame from base 1. Trimming costs V 4 bases and J 7 bases, and their ends lie 10 bases apart. The paper as a whole reports these results and caveats: Sequencing depth was assumed to be roughly uniform across donors in the presence/absence analyses, though that assumption may not hold. Linkage disequilibrium might explain the correlated functional status among segregating V segments, but an unknown experimental factor could not be ruled out. A cluster of highly shared sequence variants was judged likely to be a technical artifact of the sequencing pipeline. According to a later analysis, TCR association rates differed among HLA loci, with DRB1 alleles showing the most associated TCRs and HLA-C alleles showing the fewest. According to a later genetic analysis, donors in an Asian-associated ancestry cluster had fewer N-insertions in productive TCRs than the approximately 610-donor mean. An association between a missense DCLRE1C variant and V-gene and J-gene trimming of TCR beta chains was found in a later genetic analysis and replicated in an independent cohort. Strong co-occurrence of HLA alleles, especially DR and DQ, made assigning TCR associations to individual alleles difficult. In this cohort, only TCR beta chains were sequenced, and detectable features were limited by the absence of alpha or paired-chain data. In a later analysis, HLA-associated TCR beta chains were found to be more clonally expanded and to have lower generation probabilities than equally common non-associated chains. Because counts were too low, fewer than 20 rarely observed V segments, including chromosome 9 orphons, were excluded from the earlier analysis of 587 of the donors. Because some donors lacked HLA typing at each locus, the association tests relied only on the typed subset. In vitro tests confirmed that a few of the cytomegalovirus-associated TCR beta chains recognize cytomegalovirus antigens. A later analysis reported that several top co-occurrence clusters appeared linked to parvovirus B19, influenza, CMV and Epstein-Barr virus. Because the 87-base-pair reads could not distinguish some IMGT-functional V segments, including TRBV6-2 and TRBV6-3, those segments were excluded. Across donors, most TCR sequences were observed very rarely, whereas some public TCRs were present in many individuals. A further reported finding was that TCR beta sequences accurately predicted the HLA-A and HLA-B alleles for most subjects in the first cohort. The only immune exposure information available for the cohort was CMV serostatus. The study gave a list of about 160 TCR beta chains associated with cytomegalovirus. A later analysis found that most CMV-associated TCR beta chains appeared HLA-restricted, with HLA associations seemingly driven largely by CMV exposure. The classifier was reported to diagnose cytomegalovirus status with high specificity and sensitivity in both the original cohort and the validation cohort. The authors suggested that the approach could potentially be extended to other disease states and immunological phenotypes. In an earlier analysis of 587 of the donors, most TCR beta V segments were observed in productive rearrangements about 87% or about 30% of the time, broadly matching IMGT annotations. Specific HLA alleles were associated with 16,951 TCR beta sequences at a false discovery rate of 0.05 in a later analysis.

The receptor's source is a man aged 18 to 35 in good health and CMV-seronegative. The sequencing sample was made of PBMCs. The chain links TRBV19 with TRBJ1-4, and the D gene may be TRBD1, 5 bases matching. The DNA reads as follows: TGTGCCAGTAGTAGGCAGGGAATTGAAAAACTGTTTTTT. Protein translation: CASSRQGIEKLFF.